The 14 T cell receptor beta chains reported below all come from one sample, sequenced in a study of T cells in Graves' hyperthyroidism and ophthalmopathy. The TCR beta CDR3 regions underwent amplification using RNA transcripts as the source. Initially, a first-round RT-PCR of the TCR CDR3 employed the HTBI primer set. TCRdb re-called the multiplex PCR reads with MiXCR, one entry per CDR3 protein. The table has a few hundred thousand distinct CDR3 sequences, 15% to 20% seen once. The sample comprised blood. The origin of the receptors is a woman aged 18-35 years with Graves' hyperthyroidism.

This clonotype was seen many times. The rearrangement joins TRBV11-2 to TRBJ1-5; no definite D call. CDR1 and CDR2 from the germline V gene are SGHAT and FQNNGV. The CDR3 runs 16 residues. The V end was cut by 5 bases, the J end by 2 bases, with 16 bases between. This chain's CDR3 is CASSLTPLGGNQPQHF. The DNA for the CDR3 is TGTGCCAGCAGCCTGACCCCGCTGGGAGGCAATCAGCCCCAGCATTTT.

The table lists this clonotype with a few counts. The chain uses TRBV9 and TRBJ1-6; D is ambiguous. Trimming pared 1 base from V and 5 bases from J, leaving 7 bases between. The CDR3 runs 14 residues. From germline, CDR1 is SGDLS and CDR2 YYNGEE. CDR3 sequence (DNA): TGTGCCAGCAGCGTAAGGATGGATAATTCACCCCTCCACTTT. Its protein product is CASSVRMDNSPLHF.

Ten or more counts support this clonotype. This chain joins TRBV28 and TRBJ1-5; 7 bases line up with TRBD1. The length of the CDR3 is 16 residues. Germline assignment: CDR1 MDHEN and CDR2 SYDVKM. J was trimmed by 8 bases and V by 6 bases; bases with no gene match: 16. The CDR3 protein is CASRELTGEIREPQHF. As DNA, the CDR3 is TGTGCCAGCAGAGAGCTTACAGGGGAGATAAGGGAGCCCCAGCATTTT.

The CDR3 DNA follows: TGTGCCTGGAGTGTAAGCGTGAGGCACACTGAAGCTTTCTTT. Protein product: CAWSVSVRHTEAFF. V usage is TRBV30 and J usage is TRBJ1-1; unclear D gene. The CDR3 spans 14 residues. Germline assignment: CDR1 GTSNPN and CDR2 SVGIG (reference sequence). Trimming left V 0 bases short and J 3 bases short, with 11 bases between.

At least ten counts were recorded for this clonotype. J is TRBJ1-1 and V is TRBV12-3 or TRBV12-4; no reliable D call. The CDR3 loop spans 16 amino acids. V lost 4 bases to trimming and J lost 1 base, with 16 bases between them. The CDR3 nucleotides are TGTGCCAGCAGTTCTCCCGACGGTCTTCAGAACACTGAAGCTTTCTTT. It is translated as CASSSPDGLQNTEAFF.

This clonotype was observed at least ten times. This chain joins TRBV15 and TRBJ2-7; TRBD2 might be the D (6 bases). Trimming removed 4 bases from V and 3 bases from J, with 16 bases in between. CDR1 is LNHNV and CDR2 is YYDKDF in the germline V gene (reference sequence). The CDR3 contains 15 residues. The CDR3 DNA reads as TGTGCCACCAGCATTGGCGGGACCGTATACTACGAGCAGTACTTC. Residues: CATSIGGTVYYEQYF. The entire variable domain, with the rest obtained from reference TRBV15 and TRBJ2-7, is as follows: DAMVIQNPRYQVTQFGKPVTLSCSQTLNHNVMYWYQQKSSQAPKLLFHYYDKDFNNEADTPDNFQSRRPNTSFCFLDIRSPGLGDTAMYLCATSIGGTVYYEQYFGPGTRLTVT.

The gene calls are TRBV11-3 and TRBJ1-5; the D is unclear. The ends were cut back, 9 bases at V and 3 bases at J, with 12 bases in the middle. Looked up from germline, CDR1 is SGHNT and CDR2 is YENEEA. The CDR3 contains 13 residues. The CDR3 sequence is CARYRTVNQPQHF. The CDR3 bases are TGTGCCAGATACCGGACGGTCAATCAGCCCCAGCATTTT.

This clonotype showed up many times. CDR3 region: CATSDTGDSYYEQYF. The CDR3 region has the DNA TGTGCCACCAGTGACACGGGGGACTCCTACTACGAGCAGTACTTC. The chain links TRBV24-1 to TRBJ2-7, with a tentative D call TRBD2 (6 bases). V lost 4 bases and J lost 3, with 15 bases in between. The CDR3 contains 15 residues. Per the germline V gene, CDR1 is KGHDR and CDR2 is SFDVKD.

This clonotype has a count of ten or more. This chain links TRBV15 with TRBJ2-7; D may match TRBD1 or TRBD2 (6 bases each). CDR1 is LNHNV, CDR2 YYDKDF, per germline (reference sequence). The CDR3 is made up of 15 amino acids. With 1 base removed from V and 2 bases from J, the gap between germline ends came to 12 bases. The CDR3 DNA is TGTGCCACCAGCAGAGGGGGGGCTGGGGCCTACGAGCAGTACTTC. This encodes CATSRGGAGAYEQYF.

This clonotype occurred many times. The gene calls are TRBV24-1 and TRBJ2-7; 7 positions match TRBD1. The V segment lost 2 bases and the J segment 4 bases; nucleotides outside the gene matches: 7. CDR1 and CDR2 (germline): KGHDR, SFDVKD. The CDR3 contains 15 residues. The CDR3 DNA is TGTGCCACCAGTGATTCGACAGGGCAAGGTTACGAGCAGTACTTC. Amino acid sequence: CATSDSTGQGYEQYF.

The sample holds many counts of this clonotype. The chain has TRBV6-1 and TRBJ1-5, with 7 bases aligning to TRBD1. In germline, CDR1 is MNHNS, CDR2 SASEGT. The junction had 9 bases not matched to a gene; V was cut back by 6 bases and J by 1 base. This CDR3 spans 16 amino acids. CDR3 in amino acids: CASRRGQKLSNQPQHF. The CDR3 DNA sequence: TGTGCCAGCAGGAGGGGACAGAAATTGAGCAATCAGCCCCAGCATTTT.

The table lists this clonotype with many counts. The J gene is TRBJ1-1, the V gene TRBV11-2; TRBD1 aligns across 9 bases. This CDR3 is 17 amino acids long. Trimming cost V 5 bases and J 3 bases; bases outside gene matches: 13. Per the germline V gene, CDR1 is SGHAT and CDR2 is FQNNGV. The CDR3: CASSNGQGRGSDTEAFF. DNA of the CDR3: TGTGCCAGCAGCAATGGACAGGGGAGGGGTTCGGACACTGAAGCTTTCTTT.

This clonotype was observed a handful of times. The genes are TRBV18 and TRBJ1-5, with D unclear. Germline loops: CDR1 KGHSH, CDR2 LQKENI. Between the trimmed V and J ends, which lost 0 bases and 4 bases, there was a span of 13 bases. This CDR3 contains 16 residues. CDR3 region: CASSPPLSGRNQPQHF. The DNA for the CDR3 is TGTGCCAGCTCACCACCGCTGTCCGGAAGGAATCAGCCCCAGCATTTT.

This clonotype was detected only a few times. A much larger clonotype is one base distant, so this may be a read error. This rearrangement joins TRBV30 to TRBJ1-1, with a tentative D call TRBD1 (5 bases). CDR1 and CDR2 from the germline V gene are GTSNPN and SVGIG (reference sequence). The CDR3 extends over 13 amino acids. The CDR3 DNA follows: TGTGCCTGTGCAGGGATTGGGAACACTGAAGCTTGCTTT. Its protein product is CACAGIGNTEACF.